This is a list of T cell receptor beta chains from one sample in a study of OX40 agonist ivuxolimab in advanced cancers. Assay: immunoSEQ multiplex PCR; the TCRdb copy retains only in-frame clones and omits some. The sample comprises about 66,000 clones, 84% of which are singletons, and about 4.1% rests with the top ten. The starting material was CD4+ or CD8+ T cells sorted from blood, obtained in a trial of the OX40 agonist ivuxolimab. Receptors were obtained from an adult with an advanced solid tumor such as melanoma, head and neck, liver or kidney cancer. Each CDR3 is given with its conserved first and last residue. The D gene is left open where the match is weak. Not all rows give a size; the values are once, few, many and, for expanded clones, a class.

CDR3 length: 15; J gene: TRBJ1-6; V gene: TRBV11-1; clone size: .; D gene: .; CDR3 protein: CASSLSNGPSSPLHF; CDR3 DNA: TGTGCCAGCAGCTTGTCTAATGGGCCGAGTTCACCCCTCCACTTT
CDR3 length: 13; J gene: TRBJ2-5; V gene: TRBV6-5; clone size: .; D gene: .; CDR3 protein: CASSYTGWETQYF; CDR3 DNA: TGTGCCAGCAGTTACACGGGGTGGGAGACCCAGTACTTC
CDR3 length: 14; J gene: TRBJ2-5; V gene: TRBV6-6; clone size: .; D gene: .; CDR3 protein: CASSYSLPGETQYF; CDR3 DNA: TGTGCCAGCAGTTACTCACTACCCGGGGAGACCCAGTACTTC
CDR3 length: 15; J gene: TRBJ1-4; V gene: TRBV4-2; clone size: medium-sized; D gene: .; CDR3 protein: CASSQDEDINEKLFF; CDR3 DNA: TGTGCCAGCAGCCAAGATGAGGACATTAATGAAAAACTGTTTTTT
CDR3 length: 15; J gene: TRBJ2-1; V gene: TRBV11-2; clone size: .; D gene: .; CDR3 protein: CASSSRGRTSLEQFF; CDR3 DNA: TGTGCCAGCAGCTCTAGGGGCCGTACTAGCTTGGAGCAGTTCTTC
CDR3 length: 14; J gene: TRBJ1-1; V gene: TRBV5-4; clone size: once; D gene: .; CDR3 protein: CASSLSTATREAFF; CDR3 DNA: TGTGCCAGCAGCTTGTCAACAGCCACCCGTGAAGCTTTCTTT
CDR3 length: 14; J gene: TRBJ2-1; V gene: TRBV5-4; clone size: once; D gene: .; CDR3 protein: CASSSSGTYNEQFF; CDR3 DNA: TGTGCCAGCAGCAGCTCCGGGACCTACAATGAGCAGTTCTTC
CDR3 length: 20; J gene: TRBJ2-7; V gene: TRBV18; clone size: .; D gene: TRBD1; CDR3 protein: CASSPLLSGTGGPTSYEQYF; CDR3 DNA: TGTGCCAGCTCACCCTTACTATCCGGGACAGGGGGACCCACCTCCTACGAGCAGTACTTC
CDR3 length: 13; J gene: TRBJ1-2; V gene: TRBV19; clone size: .; D gene: .; CDR3 protein: CASSMLQGYGYTF; CDR3 DNA: TGTGCCAGTAGTATGTTGCAGGGTTATGGCTACACCTTC
CDR3 length: 14; J gene: TRBJ1-1; V gene: TRBV7-2; clone size: few; D gene: .; CDR3 protein: CASSLANPGAEAFF; CDR3 DNA: TGTGCCAGCAGCTTAGCAAACCCAGGGGCGGAAGCTTTCTTT
CDR3 length: 16; J gene: TRBJ2-7; V gene: TRBV23-1; clone size: .; D gene: .; CDR3 protein: CASSPLPAGSSYEQYF; CDR3 DNA: TGCGCCAGCAGTCCCCTCCCCGCAGGTAGCTCCTACGAGCAGTACTTC
CDR3 length: 13; J gene: TRBJ2-5; V gene: TRBV2; clone size: .; D gene: .; CDR3 protein: CASSGRRGETQYF; CDR3 DNA: TGTGCCAGCAGCGGAAGGAGGGGGGAGACCCAGTACTTC
CDR3 length: 15; J gene: TRBJ1-5; V gene: TRBV11-1; clone size: .; D gene: .; CDR3 protein: CASSSSDRRNQPQHF; CDR3 DNA: TGTGCCAGCAGCTCCTCAGACAGGCGCAATCAGCCCCAGCATTTT
CDR3 length: 15; J gene: TRBJ1-1; V gene: TRBV18; clone size: many; D gene: .; CDR3 protein: CASSPTYGVNTEAFF; CDR3 DNA: TGTGCCAGCTCACCGACGTACGGGGTGAACACTGAAGCTTTCTTT
CDR3 length: 16; J gene: TRBJ1-4; V gene: TRBV25-1; clone size: .; D gene: .; CDR3 protein: CASSEGQLATNEKLFF; CDR3 DNA: TGTGCCAGCAGTGAGGGGCAGCTTGCAACTAATGAAAAACTGTTTTTT
CDR3 length: 17; J gene: TRBJ2-7; V gene: TRBV7-2; clone size: .; D gene: TRBD2; CDR3 protein: CASSLEGLAGRNYEQYF; CDR3 DNA: TGTGCCAGCAGCTTAGAGGGACTAGCGGGCCGCAATTACGAGCAGTACTTC
CDR3 length: 16; J gene: TRBJ2-3; V gene: TRBV7-8; clone size: .; D gene: .; CDR3 protein: CASSLVRARGADTQYF; CDR3 DNA: .
CDR3 length: 13; J gene: TRBJ1-3; V gene: TRBV6-1; clone size: once; D gene: TRBD1; CDR3 protein: CASRDRGGNTIYF; CDR3 DNA: TGTGCCAGCAGGGACAGGGGTGGAAACACCATATATTTT
CDR3 length: 13; J gene: TRBJ1-1; V gene: TRBV29-1; clone size: .; D gene: .; CDR3 protein: CSVDERSNTEAFF; CDR3 DNA: TGCAGCGTTGATGAGAGATCGAACACTGAAGCTTTCTTT
CDR3 length: 19; J gene: TRBJ2-3; V gene: TRBV7-3; clone size: .; D gene: TRBD2; CDR3 protein: CASSPSGLAGGPSTDTQYF; CDR3 DNA: TGTGCCAGCAGCCCTTCGGGACTAGCGGGGGGGCCTTCCACAGATACGCAGTATTTT
CDR3 length: 15; J gene: TRBJ2-7; V gene: TRBV15; clone size: .; D gene: .; CDR3 protein: CATSRGTALSYEQYF; CDR3 DNA: TGTGCCACCAGCAGAGGGACAGCGCTGTCCTACGAGCAGTACTTC
CDR3 length: 14; J gene: TRBJ1-1; V gene: TRBV19; clone size: once; D gene: .; CDR3 protein: CASSMFGGNTEAFF; CDR3 DNA: TGTGCCAGTAGTATGTTCGGGGGGAACACTGAAGCTTTCTTT
CDR3 length: 15; J gene: TRBJ1-2; V gene: TRBV19; clone size: few; D gene: .; CDR3 protein: CASQVGQGRFYGYTF; CDR3 DNA: TGTGCCAGTCAAGTCGGCCAGGGGCGCTTCTATGGCTACACCTTC
CDR3 length: 13; J gene: TRBJ1-5; V gene: TRBV19; clone size: few; D gene: .; CDR3 protein: CASSIQNNQPQHF; CDR3 DNA: TGTGCCAGTAGTATTCAAAACAATCAGCCCCAGCATTTT
CDR3 length: 13; J gene: TRBJ1-1; V gene: TRBV9; clone size: .; D gene: .; CDR3 protein: CASSADSASEAFF; CDR3 DNA: TGTGCCAGCAGCGCAGACAGTGCGTCCGAAGCTTTCTTT
CDR3 length: 14; J gene: TRBJ2-7; V gene: TRBV5-5; clone size: .; D gene: .; CDR3 protein: CASSLGQPTYEQYF; CDR3 DNA: TGTGCCAGCAGCCTTGGACAGCCTACCTACGAGCAGTACTTC
CDR3 length: 14; J gene: TRBJ2-7; V gene: TRBV7-6; clone size: few; D gene: .; CDR3 protein: CASSLLAGLNEQYF; CDR3 DNA: TGTGCCAGCAGCTTACTGGCGGGTCTCAACGAGCAGTACTTC
CDR3 length: 14; J gene: TRBJ2-3; V gene: TRBV7-8; clone size: .; D gene: .; CDR3 protein: CASSLARPTDTQYF; CDR3 DNA: TGTGCCAGCAGCTTAGCGCGGCCCACAGATACGCAGTATTTT
CDR3 length: 16; J gene: TRBJ2-3; V gene: TRBV10-2; clone size: .; D gene: TRBD1; CDR3 protein: CASSESVQGGTDTQYF; CDR3 DNA: TGCGCCAGCAGTGAGTCCGTACAGGGGGGCACAGATACGCAGTATTTT
CDR3 length: 13; J gene: TRBJ1-1; V gene: TRBV9; clone size: .; D gene: .; CDR3 protein: CASSSQPGTEAFF; CDR3 DNA: TGTGCCAGCAGCTCACAGCCGGGGACTGAAGCTTTCTTT
CDR3 length: 17; J gene: TRBJ2-5; V gene: TRBV5-1; clone size: once; D gene: .; CDR3 protein: CASTRPETGATRETQYF; CDR3 DNA: TGCGCCAGCACCCGGCCCGAAACGGGGGCGACCCGGGAGACCCAGTACTTC
CDR3 length: 16; J gene: TRBJ2-3; V gene: TRBV5-1; clone size: .; D gene: TRBD2; CDR3 protein: CASSLPLAGSTDTQYF; CDR3 DNA: TGCGCCAGCAGCCTTCCTCTAGCGGGGAGCACAGATACGCAGTATTTT
CDR3 length: 13; J gene: TRBJ1-1; V gene: TRBV15; clone size: .; D gene: .; CDR3 protein: CATSIGGDTEAFF; CDR3 DNA: TGTGCCACCAGCATAGGAGGTGACACTGAAGCTTTCTTT
CDR3 length: 15; J gene: TRBJ1-1; V gene: TRBV6-5; clone size: .; D gene: TRBD1; CDR3 protein: CASSYSHRGNTEAFF; CDR3 DNA: TGTGCCAGCAGTTACTCTCACAGGGGGAACACTGAAGCTTTCTTT
CDR3 length: 14; J gene: TRBJ2-3; V gene: TRBV25-1; clone size: .; D gene: TRBD1; CDR3 protein: CASSPDRATDTQYF; CDR3 DNA: TGTGCCAGCAGTCCAGACAGGGCCACAGATACGCAGTATTTT
CDR3 length: 13; J gene: TRBJ2-2; V gene: TRBV6-4; clone size: once; D gene: .; CDR3 protein: CASSEDGTGELFF; CDR3 DNA: TGTGCCAGCAGTGAAGACGGTACCGGGGAGCTGTTTTTT
CDR3 length: 15; J gene: TRBJ2-3; V gene: TRBV27; clone size: .; D gene: .; CDR3 protein: CASSLWRGSTDTQYF; CDR3 DNA: TGTGCCAGCAGTTTATGGAGGGGAAGCACAGATACGCAGTATTTT
CDR3 length: 15; J gene: TRBJ2-3; V gene: TRBV6-1; clone size: .; D gene: .; CDR3 protein: CASTGTAGRFGTQYF; CDR3 DNA: TGTGCCAGCACTGGGACGGCAGGGCGTTTCGGTACGCAGTATTTT
CDR3 length: 15; J gene: TRBJ2-7; V gene: TRBV4-1; clone size: .; D gene: .; CDR3 protein: CASSQDATPPVRLDF; CDR3 DNA: TGCGCCAGCAGCCAAGACGCGACTCCACCGGTCCGGTTGGACTTC
CDR3 length: 14; J gene: TRBJ1-4; V gene: TRBV5-1; clone size: .; D gene: TRBD1; CDR3 protein: CASSPGTGVEKLFF; CDR3 DNA: TGCGCCAGCAGCCCTGGGACAGGCGTTGAAAAACTGTTTTTT